This T cell receptor beta chain originates from a study of cytomegalovirus exposure and HLA in healthy donors. Findings and caveats of the study: About 87% or about 30% of the time was how often most TCR beta V segments were productive, according to an earlier analysis. The authors judged a highly shared variant cluster likely a sequencing artifact. The study found most TCR sequences rare, yet found some public TCRs in many donors. Later findings reportedly placed an Asian-associated ancestry cluster below the approximately 630-donor mean for N-insertions.

Amplification used 60 Vbeta primers and 13 Jbeta primers. Profiling relied on immunoSEQ multiplex PCR, and the TCRdb table lists in-frame clones only, not all of them. The data hold roughly 170,000 clones, with 77% observed a single time. As to this clone: The target antigen is unknown.

Unmatched junction bases numbered 7, after V lost 4 bases and J lost 0 bases. The germline V gene encodes CDR1 MRHNA and CDR2 SNTAGT. CDR3 length equals 16 residues. This TCR came from a young woman in good health and CMV-seropositive. Input material: PBMCs. This chain uses TRBV6-4 with TRBJ2-3, with TRBD2 matching 7 bases. The CDR3 region is CASSAQKRDSTDTQYF. The DNA for the CDR3 is TGTGCCAGCAGTGCCCAGAAGCGGGATAGCACAGATACGCAGTATTTT.